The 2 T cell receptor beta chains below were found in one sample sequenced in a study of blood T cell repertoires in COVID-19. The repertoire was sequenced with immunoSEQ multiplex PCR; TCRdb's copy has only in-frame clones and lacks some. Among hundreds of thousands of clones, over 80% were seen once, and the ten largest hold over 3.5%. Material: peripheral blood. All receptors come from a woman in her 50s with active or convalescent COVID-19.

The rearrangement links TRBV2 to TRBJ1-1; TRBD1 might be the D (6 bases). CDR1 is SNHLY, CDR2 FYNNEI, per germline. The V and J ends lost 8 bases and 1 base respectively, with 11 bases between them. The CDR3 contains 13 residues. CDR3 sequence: CASDAQGNTEAFF. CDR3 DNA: TGTGCCAGCGATGCACAGGGGAACACTGAAGCTTTCTTT.

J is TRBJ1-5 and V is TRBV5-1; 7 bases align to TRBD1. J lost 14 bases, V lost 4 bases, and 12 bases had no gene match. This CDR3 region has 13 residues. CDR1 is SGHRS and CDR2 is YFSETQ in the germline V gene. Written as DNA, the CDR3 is TGCGCCAGCAGCCTAAACCCCCCGGGACAGAAGCATTTT. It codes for CASSLNPPGQKHF.